Listed below are T cell receptor beta chains from one sample, sequenced in a study of response to subunit inactivated influenza vaccine. TCRdb processed the RT-PCR reads anew with MiXCR; each CDR3 protein has one entry. Of hundreds of thousands of distinct CDR3 sequences listed, around 10% were seen once; the top ten hold about 10%. The data also belong to a second study, concerning T cells expressing NK-cell markers.

The specimen was PBMCs from blood, collected on the day of vaccination. Receptor source: a man over 45 who received an inactivated influenza vaccine. Both conserved end residues are part of each CDR3. Each record gives: D gene, J gene, V gene, clone size, CDR3 protein, CDR3 DNA. D genes are given only for firm matches. Expanded clones get a size class; other rows say once, few or many, or leave the size out.

d_gene: -
j_gene: TRBJ2-2
v_gene: TRBV5-1
abundance: many
CDR3aa: CASSQTPGNTGELFF
CDR3nt: TGCGCCAGCAGCCAAACGCCGGGGAACACCGGGGAGCTGTTTTTT

d_gene: -
j_gene: TRBJ2-7
v_gene: TRBV27
abundance: -
CDR3aa: CASRYGTQQYF
CDR3nt: TGTGCCAGCAGGTACGGGACGCAGCAGTACTTC

d_gene: -
j_gene: TRBJ2-3
v_gene: TRBV4-2
abundance: few
CDR3aa: CASSPRGQPSTDTQYF
CDR3nt: TGTGCCAGCAGCCCACGGGGCCAGCCTAGCACAGATACGCAGTATTTT

d_gene: -
j_gene: TRBJ2-7
v_gene: TRBV20-1
abundance: -
CDR3aa: CSASRSYEQYF
CDR3nt: TGCAGTGCTAGCAGGTCCTACGAGCAGTACTTC

d_gene: TRBD2
j_gene: TRBJ2-5
v_gene: TRBV30
abundance: many
CDR3aa: CAWSYSGGRETQYF
CDR3nt: TGTGCCTGGAGTTATAGCGGGGGTCGGGAGACCCAGTACTTC

d_gene: TRBD2
j_gene: TRBJ2-7
v_gene: TRBV9
abundance: once
CDR3aa: CASSVDSGSSYEQYF
CDR3nt: TGTGCCAGCAGCGTAGATAGCGGGAGCTCCTACGAGCAGTACTTC

d_gene: TRBD2
j_gene: TRBJ2-1
v_gene: TRBV7-3
abundance: many
CDR3aa: CASSFLAGVGNEQFF
CDR3nt: TGTGCCAGCAGCTTTTTAGCGGGAGTAGGGAATGAGCAGTTCTTC

d_gene: TRBD1
j_gene: TRBJ1-1
v_gene: TRBV18
abundance: -
CDR3aa: CASSLYRDRLNTEAFF
CDR3nt: TGTGCCAGCTCACTTTACCGGGACAGGTTGAACACTGAAGCTTTCTTT

d_gene: TRBD2
j_gene: TRBJ2-3
v_gene: TRBV20-1
abundance: -
CDR3aa: CSAGGLAGFPDTQYF
CDR3nt: TGCAGTGCTGGGGGACTAGCGGGTTTTCCAGATACGCAGTATTTT

d_gene: -
j_gene: TRBJ2-5
v_gene: TRBV6-1
abundance: many
CDR3aa: CASSQPHAKQETQYF
CDR3nt: TGTGCCAGCAGCCAACCACACGCTAAGCAAGAGACCCAGTACTTC

d_gene: TRBD2
j_gene: TRBJ2-7
v_gene: TRBV19
abundance: -
CDR3aa: CASSYASGGEQYF
CDR3nt: TGTGCCAGTAGTTATGCTAGCGGGGGCGAGCAGTACTTC

d_gene: TRBD2
j_gene: TRBJ2-2
v_gene: TRBV5-1
abundance: few
CDR3aa: CASSPWGTSGANTGELFF
CDR3nt: TGCGCCAGCAGCCCCTGGGGGACTAGCGGAGCGAACACCGGGGAGCTGTTTTTT